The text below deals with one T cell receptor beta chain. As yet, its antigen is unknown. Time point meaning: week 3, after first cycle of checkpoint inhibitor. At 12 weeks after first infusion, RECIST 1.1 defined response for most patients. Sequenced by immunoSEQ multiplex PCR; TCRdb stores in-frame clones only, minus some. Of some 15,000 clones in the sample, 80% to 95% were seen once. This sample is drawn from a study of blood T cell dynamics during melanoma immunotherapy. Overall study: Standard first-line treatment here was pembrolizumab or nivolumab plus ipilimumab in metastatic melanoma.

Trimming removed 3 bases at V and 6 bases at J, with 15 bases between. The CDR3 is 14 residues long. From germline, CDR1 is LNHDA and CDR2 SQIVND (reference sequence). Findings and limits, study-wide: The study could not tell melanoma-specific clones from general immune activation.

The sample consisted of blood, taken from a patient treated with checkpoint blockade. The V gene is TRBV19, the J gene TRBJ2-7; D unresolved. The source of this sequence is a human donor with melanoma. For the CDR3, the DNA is TGTGCCAGTAGTATTAGTCTTCGTATGGGCGAGCAGTACTTC. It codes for CASSISLRMGEQYF.